A single sample is the source of the 30 T cell receptor beta chains below, sequenced in a study of human T cells and chemical hapten exposure. Stated time point: pre-sensitization, week 0. Treatment indicated: therapeutic diphenylcyclopropenone sensitization with weekly scalp DPC. One entry per CDR3 protein results from TCRdb running MiXCR on the RACE reads. The sample lists about 74,000 distinct CDR3 sequences, less than 15% seen once, with 3.5% to 6% in the top ten. This material consisted of whole blood, taken in connection with sensitization to the hapten diphenylcyclopropenone (DPC). The receptor set was obtained from a woman aged 45-65 years with alopecia areata. Some clones in this sample may be carry-over from other donors' samples.

The J gene is TRBJ2-7, the V gene TRBV7-2; 9 bases match TRBD1. V shed 5 bases, J shed 0 bases, and the junction held 2 bases outside the gene matches. CDR1 and CDR2 from the germline V gene are SGHTA and FQGNSA. The CDR3 extends over 14 amino acids. CDR3 nucleotide sequence: TGTGCCAGCAGCGCGACAGGGGGCTCCTACGAGCAGTACTTC. Translated, it gives CASSATGGSYEQYF.

The chain joins TRBV20-1 to TRBJ2-1; TRBD2 matches at 7 bases. The J segment lost 6 bases and the V segment lost 3 bases, leaving 8 bases of the junction unmatched. The CDR3 runs to 14 residues. Germline V gene sequence: CDR1 DFQATT, CDR2 SNEGSKA (reference sequence). The CDR3: CSARAGVIPNEQFF. DNA for the CDR3: TGCAGTGCTAGGGCGGGAGTTATACCCAATGAGCAGTTCTTC.

This sequence joins TRBV7-8 and TRBJ2-1, with 8 bases that match TRBD2. With 4 bases clipped from V and 6 bases from J, the junction kept 2 bases outside the gene matches. Per germline, CDR1 SGHVS and CDR2 FQNEAQ. The CDR3 extends over 13 amino acids. In nucleotides, the CDR3 is TGTGCCAGCAGCTCGGGACTAGGCAATGAGCAGTTCTTC. Protein product: CASSSGLGNEQFF.

In its sample, this clonotype was seen many times. The V gene is TRBV7-2, the J gene TRBJ2-7; TRBD2 might be the D (6 bases). This CDR3 comprises 13 residues. The V gene's germline CDR1 is SGHTA and CDR2 FQGNSA. V was trimmed by 6 bases and J by 5 bases, leaving 14 bases between them. The CDR3 loop reads CASRLLLANEQYF. The CDR3 bases are TGTGCCAGCAGACTGCTACTAGCTAACGAGCAGTACTTC.

This clonotype was counted a few times. CDR3: CASSEAQRQGRRGEQYF. The CDR3 nucleotides are TGTGCCAGCAGTGAAGCGCAGAGACAGGGGCGGCGGGGTGAGCAGTACTTC. The chain carries TRBV6-1 and TRBJ2-7; 8 positions agree with TRBD1. The V segment lost 0 bases and the J segment 7 bases; nucleotides outside the gene matches: 14. Germline V gene data show CDR1 as MNHNS and CDR2 as SASEGT. The length of the CDR3 is 17 residues.

V and J are TRBV2 and TRBJ2-3; D is unclear. Germline CDR1 SNHLY, CDR2 FYNNEI. With 3 bases removed from V and 5 bases from J, the gap between germline ends came to 15 bases. The CDR3 is made up of 15 amino acids. In nucleotides, the CDR3 is TGTGCCAGCAGTGAGTTGGGGATTTCTAGAGATACGCAGTATTTT. This gives the protein CASSELGISRDTQYF.

A few counts support this clonotype. The gene calls are TRBV6-6 and TRBJ1-1; weak D call: TRBD1 (6 bases). Germline CDR1 MNHNY, CDR2 SVGAGI (reference sequence). The CDR3 is made up of 11 amino acids. Trimming cost V 6 bases and J 8 bases, with 10 bases left between them. The CDR3 bases are TGTGCCAGCAGCCGTACAGGGGAAGCTTTCTTT. Its protein is CASSRTGEAFF.

The CDR3 sequence is CASSQEGSSGESTDTQYF. CDR3 DNA: TGTGCCAGCAGCCAAGAAGGGTCTAGCGGGGAATCCACAGATACGCAGTATTTT. The chain carries TRBV3-2 and TRBJ2-3; TRBD2 is the table's D call, not checked against the DNA. TRBV3-2 is flagged as a pseudogene. The CDR3 is made up of 18 amino acids.

This clonotype was seen a few times. This chain uses TRBV27 with TRBJ2-3; D is uncertain. Trimming removed 8 bases from V and 5 bases from J, with 11 bases in between. CDR3 length equals 12 residues. Per germline, CDR1 MNHEY and CDR2 SMNVEV (reference sequence). The CDR3: CASARPRDTQYF. The CDR3 region has the DNA TGTGCCAGCGCAAGGCCAAGAGATACGCAGTATTTT.

This clonotype occurred a few times. The gene calls are TRBV15 and TRBJ2-7; D not resolved. Per the germline V gene, CDR1 is LNHNV and CDR2 is YYDKDF (reference sequence). Between the trimmed V and J ends, which lost 1 base and 3 bases, there was a span of 10 bases. This CDR3 comprises 14 residues. CDR3 nucleotide sequence: TGTGCCACCAGCAGAGCTGGCAGTATCTACGAGCAGTACTTC. Translating it yields CATSRAGSIYEQYF.

As regards this clonotype: An end of the junction differs from the germline gene, which may be a read error. This chain uses TRBV20-1 with TRBJ1-1; unclear D gene. Per the germline V gene, CDR1 is DFQATT and CDR2 is SNEGSKA (reference sequence). This CDR3 spans 12 amino acids. CDR3 loop: CSARSPNIEAFF. CDR3 DNA sequence: TGCAGTGCTAGGTCCCCGAACATTGAAGCTTTCTTT.

At least ten counts were recorded for this clonotype. This chain joins TRBV19 and TRBJ2-7, with TRBD2 matching over 9 bases. CDR1 and CDR2 from the germline V gene are LNHDA and SQIVND (reference sequence). There are 15 residues in the CDR3. The V and J ends lost 3 bases and 7 bases, in that order; junction bases with no gene match: 10. The chain's CDR3 is CASSIVASGIGEQYF. The CDR3 coding sequence is TGTGCCAGTAGTATTGTGGCTAGCGGGATCGGGGAGCAGTACTTC. Looking up the rest from reference TRBV19 and TRBJ2-7 gives the full variable domain: DGGITQSPKYLFRKEGQNVTLSCEQNLNHDAMYWYRQDPGQGLRLIYYSQIVNDFQKGDIAEGYSVSREKKESFPLTVTSAQKNPTAFYLCASSIVASGIGEQYFGPGTRLTVT.

The chain links TRBV28 to TRBJ2-3; D is unclear. Germline V lookup: CDR1 MDHEN, CDR2 SYDVKM. Trimming took 1 base from V and 3 from J, leaving 8 bases between them. The CDR3 has 14 amino acids. The CDR3 DNA is TGTGCCAGCAGTTTATACTCACATACAGATACGCAGTATTTT. As protein: CASSLYSHTDTQYF.

The V and J genes are TRBV6-5 and TRBJ1-1, with TRBD1 identical over 7 bases. Germline V gives CDR1 MNHEY, CDR2 SVGAGI. This CDR3 has 14 residues. V lost 6 bases, J lost 5 bases, and 9 bases stayed unmatched. The DNA of the CDR3 is TGTGCCAGCAGATCATTAACAGGGGCTACTGAAGCTTTCTTT. It translates to CASRSLTGATEAFF.

The chain joins TRBV11-2 to TRBJ1-2, with TRBD1 matching 7 bases. The germline CDR1 and CDR2 sequences are SGHAT and FQNNGV. The CDR3 covers 15 residues. Germline trimming cut 6 bases from V and 4 bases from J; bases unmatched to any gene: 11. CDR3 region: CASRPTGVPSYGYTF. As DNA, the CDR3 is TGTGCCAGCAGACCTACAGGGGTCCCTTCCTATGGCTACACCTTC.

This clonotype came up a few times. This chain connects TRBV7-2 to TRBJ2-5; D may correspond to TRBD1 or TRBD2 (5 bases each). The V gene lost 4 bases and the J gene lost 4 bases, with 16 bases spanning the gap. Germline loops: CDR1 SGHTA, CDR2 FQGNSA. CDR3 length: 15 amino acids. The CDR3 protein is CASSSSPGPTETQYF. The CDR3 DNA follows: TGTGCCAGCAGCTCCTCCCCGGGACCCACAGAGACCCAGTACTTC.

The chain combines TRBV29-1 with TRBJ2-1; 9 nucleotides agree with TRBD1. The length of the CDR3 is 13 residues. The trim removed 5 bases at V and 8 bases at J, leaving 7 bases unmatched. CDR1 is SQVTM, CDR2 ANQGSEA, per germline. The DNA of the CDR3 is TGCAGCGTTCCCCGGGACAGGGTTGATGAGCAGTTCTTC. Its protein product is CSVPRDRVDEQFF.

V and J are TRBV6-5 and TRBJ2-7; a weak D match, TRBD2 (5 bases). Germline assignment: CDR1 MNHEY and CDR2 SVGAGI. This CDR3 comprises 15 residues. Trimming took off 0 bases at V and 2 bases at J, with 11 bases between the two ends. CDR3 nucleotide sequence: TGTGCCAGCAGTTACTCGCCGAACGGGGCCTACGAGCAGTACTTC. Its protein is CASSYSPNGAYEQYF.

The chain uses TRBV3-1 and TRBJ2-7, with D perhaps matching TRBD2 (7 bases). Germline CDR1 is LGHDT and CDR2 is YNNKEL (reference sequence). This CDR3 has 13 residues. The V gene lost 10 bases and the J gene lost 3 bases, with 16 bases spanning the gap. CDR3 protein: CAKGGGLNYEQYF. CDR3 in DNA: TGTGCCAAAGGGGGGGGCCTCAACTACGAGCAGTACTTC.

This clonotype was seen a few times. The chain recombines TRBV5-1 with TRBJ2-7; D could derive from TRBD1 or TRBD2 (5 bases each). CDR3 length: 13 amino acids. V was pared by 6 bases and J by 2 bases, with 12 bases between. In germline, CDR1 is SGHRS, CDR2 YFSETQ. The CDR3 nucleotides read TGCGCCAGCAAACGGGACGGTACCTACGAGCAGTACTTC. Translation: CASKRDGTYEQYF.

J is TRBJ2-1 and V is TRBV18; TRBD2 is a possible D gene (7 bases). The V and J ends lost 5 bases and 10 bases respectively, with 15 bases between them. The length of the CDR3 is 13 residues. Germline values: CDR1 KGHSH, CDR2 LQKENI. The DNA of the CDR3 is TGTGCCAGCTCAGCTGGCGGGGGCGCGGAGCAGTTCTTC. It specifies CASSAGGGAEQFF.

The rearrangement uses TRBV28 and TRBJ2-6; 7 bases map to TRBD2. The germline CDR1 and CDR2 sequences are MDHEN and SYDVKM. This CDR3 contains 18 residues. V lost 1 base and J lost 3; bases outside the gene matches: 9. In nucleotides, the CDR3 is TGTGCCAGCAGTTTATCGGCGGGAGTAACGTTTGGGGCCAACGTCCTGACTTTC. Translated, it gives CASSLSAGVTFGANVLTF.

The CDR3 sequence: CASSTGGFYEQYF. The CDR3 region has the DNA TGTGCCAGCAGTACAGGGGGCTTCTACGAGCAGTACTTC. This sequence joins TRBV5-6 and TRBJ2-7; 9 bases fit TRBD1. The CDR3 is 13 amino acids. V was clipped by 5 bases and J by 3 bases; unmatched bases: 3. CDR1 and CDR2 from the germline V gene are SGHDT and YYEEEE.

The genes are TRBV4-1 and TRBJ2-1; TRBD2 agrees at 7 bases. The V gene end was trimmed by 2 bases and the J gene end by 1 base; junction bases not matched to a gene: 5. Germline V gene sequence: CDR1 MGHRA, CDR2 YSYEKL. The CDR3 runs to 16 residues. DNA for the CDR3: TGCGCCAGCAGCCAATCTAAACTAGCGTCCTACAATGAGCAGTTCTTC. This translates into CASSQSKLASYNEQFF.

This clonotype was observed a few times. The J gene is TRBJ1-1, the V gene TRBV7-9; no clear D. Germline CDR1 is SEHNR and CDR2 is FQNEAQ (reference sequence). The V end was cut by 5 bases, the J end by 5 bases, with 6 bases between. This CDR3 is 11 amino acids long. Here the CDR3 reads CASSRATEAFF. In nucleotides, the CDR3 is TGTGCCAGCAGCCGGGCGACTGAAGCTTTCTTT.

This clonotype occurred a few times. J is TRBJ2-3 and V is TRBV10-3; a weak D match, TRBD1 (5 bases). The ends were cut back, 5 bases at V and 6 bases at J, with 6 bases in the middle. The CDR3 runs to 11 residues. Germline loops: CDR1 ENHRY, CDR2 SYGVKD. For the CDR3, the DNA is TGTGCCATCAGTTCAGGGGATACGCAGTATTTT. This translates into CAISSGDTQYF.

The sample holds many counts of this clonotype. The CDR3 region has the DNA TGTGCCAGCAGACAAATGGGTTTCTACGAGCAGTACTTC. Translation gives CASRQMGFYEQYF. The chain combines TRBV11-2 with TRBJ2-7, with D hard to call. V was shortened by 6 bases and J by 3 bases, with 12 bases between the two germline ends. Germline CDR1 and CDR2: SGHAT and FQNNGV. CDR3 size: 13 residues.

This clonotype was picked up many times. This sequence joins TRBV29-1 and TRBJ1-3; 7 bases map to TRBD1. This CDR3 contains 13 residues. Per germline, CDR1 SQVTM and CDR2 ANQGSEA. With 7 bases clipped from V and 2 bases from J, the junction kept 5 bases outside the gene matches. The DNA of the CDR3 is TGCAGCGCTGGAGGACAGGCTGGAAACACCATATATTTT. Amino acids: CSAGGQAGNTIYF.

This chain links TRBV3-1 with TRBJ2-7; no definite D call. Trimming removed 2 bases at V and 9 bases at J, with 14 bases between. The CDR3 is made up of 13 amino acids. Germline V gene data show CDR1 as LGHDT and CDR2 as YNNKEL (reference sequence). This chain's CDR3 is CASSQPGSVRQYF. CDR3 in DNA: TGTGCCAGCAGCCAACCTGGCTCCGTCCGGCAGTACTTC.

This sequence joins TRBV4-3 and TRBJ1-3; weak D call: TRBD1 (5 bases). The CDR3 spans 16 residues. Germline V lookup: CDR1 LGHNA, CDR2 YSLEER. V shed 0 bases and J shed 0 bases, with 9 bases lying between them. CDR3 DNA sequence: TGCGCCAGCAGCCAAGACCTCGACAGCTCTGGAAACACCATATATTTT. Its protein is CASSQDLDSSGNTIYF.